These 14 T cell receptor beta chains originate from one sample sequenced in a study of T cell responses to AZD1222 COVID-19 vaccine. The protocol was immunoSEQ multiplex PCR, while the TCRdb copy is restricted to in-frame clones and leaves out a portion. Here the sample spans around 130,000 clones, around nine tenths being singletons. Sequenced material: peripheral blood, taken on day 0 of AZD1222 vaccination. The source of these receptors is an adult in good health.

This clone was picked up one time. The J gene is TRBJ2-6, the V gene TRBV6-2 or TRBV6-3; either TRBD1 or TRBD2 may supply D (5 bases each). The CDR3 covers 15 residues. The germline gives CDR1 MNHEY, CDR2 SVGEGT. The ends were cut back, 0 bases at V and 2 bases at J, with 5 bases in the middle. CDR3 residues: CASSYSGAGANVLTF. CDR3 in DNA: TGTGCCAGCAGTTACTCGGGGGCTGGGGCCAACGTCCTGACTTTC.

The chain links TRBV20-1 to TRBJ1-3; D not resolved. Trimming stripped 3 bases from V and 0 bases from J, with 12 bases between. Germline V lookup: CDR1 DFQATT, CDR2 SNEGSKA (reference sequence). This CDR3 contains 15 residues. CDR3 in DNA: TGCAGTGCTAGTCCGTTCGTAAACTCTGGAAACACCATATATTTT. This translates into CSASPFVNSGNTIYF.

The J gene is TRBJ2-1, the V gene TRBV28; TRBD2 matches at 7 bases. CDR3 size: 16 residues. CDR1 MDHEN and CDR2 SYDVKM come from the germline V gene. V lost 6 bases, J lost 5 bases, and 13 bases stayed unmatched. CDR3 nucleotide sequence: TGTGCCAGCAGCCCCCCGGGCGGGAGATTGAACAATGAGCAGTTCTTC. Encoded protein: CASSPPGGRLNNEQFF.

This clone showed up just once. V is TRBV27 and J is TRBJ1-1, with D possibly matching TRBD1 (5 bases). CDR3 length: 17 amino acids. Trimming removed 5 bases at V and 0 bases at J, with 19 bases between. Germline-derived CDR1 and CDR2 are MNHEY and SMNVEV (reference sequence). The CDR3: CASSMSGIGTLNTEAFF. The CDR3 DNA follows: TGTGCCAGCAGTATGAGTGGGATCGGGACTTTGAACACTGAAGCTTTCTTT.

The chain has TRBV30 and TRBJ2-7; the match to TRBD2 covers 7 bases. J lost 3 bases, V lost 4 bases, and 3 bases had no gene match. Germline V gives CDR1 GTSNPN, CDR2 SVGIG (reference sequence). This CDR3 comprises 12 residues. The CDR3 region has the DNA TGTGCCTGGACTAGCGGAAACTACGAGCAGTACTTC. Amino acids: CAWTSGNYEQYF.

CDR3 region: CASSPAGRFNEQFF. The DNA for the CDR3 is TGTGCCAGCAGTCCTGCAGGACGGTTCAATGAGCAGTTCTTC. V and J are TRBV7-2 and TRBJ2-1; D ambiguous. This CDR3 comprises 14 residues. Germline CDR1 SGHTA, CDR2 FQGNSA. The V end lost 6 bases, the J end lost 6 bases, and 15 bases lay between the germline ends.

The rearrangement links TRBV28 to TRBJ2-7, with 7 positions matching TRBD2. Germline V CDR1 and CDR2: MDHEN, SYDVKM. The CDR3 length is 15 residues. J was trimmed by 6 bases and V by 5 bases; bases with no gene match: 13. CDR3 DNA sequence: TGTGCCAGCAGTGACCTAGCGGTACCTACTATCGAGCAGTACTTC. Translated, it gives CASSDLAVPTIEQYF.

This clone was seen only a few times. The chain carries TRBV14 and TRBJ2-5, with unresolved D. The length of the CDR3 is 13 residues. From germline, CDR1 is SGHDN and CDR2 FVKESK. The V gene lost 2 bases and the J gene lost 1 base, with 5 bases spanning the gap. Here the CDR3 reads CASSQNIQETQYF. CDR3 in DNA: TGTGCCAGCAGCCAAAACATCCAAGAGACCCAGTACTTC.

The gene calls are TRBV7-2 and TRBJ1-2, with 7 bases that match TRBD1. Trimming at V came to 5 bases and at J to 4 bases, leaving 10 bases not matched to a gene. This CDR3 has 15 residues. From germline, CDR1 is SGHTA and CDR2 FQGNSA. This CDR3 reads CASSNRGDPSYGYTF. The DNA of the CDR3 is TGTGCCAGCAGCAACAGGGGCGACCCTAGCTATGGCTACACCTTC.

CDR3 DNA: TGCGCCAGCAGCCAAGAATCGGCGGCGTTTGGGGGTGGCTACACCTTC. This codes for CASSQESAAFGGGYTF. The V gene is TRBV4-3, the J gene TRBJ1-2; TRBD1 might be the D (5 bases). V was trimmed by 0 bases and J by 7 bases, leaving 18 bases between them. This CDR3 region has 16 residues. CDR1 and CDR2 from the germline V gene are LGHNA and YSLEER.

This clone has more than one count but fewer than ten. The chain couples TRBV19 to TRBJ1-1; TRBD1 agrees at 7 bases. J lost 1 base, V lost 1 base, and 6 bases had no gene match. The germline V gene encodes CDR1 LNHDA and CDR2 SQIVND (reference sequence). The length of the CDR3 is 16 residues. The CDR3, as DNA: TGTGCCAGTAGTATAGCCTGGGGACAGAGGAACACTGAAGCTTTCTTT. Its protein is CASSIAWGQRNTEAFF.

This chain's CDR3 is CASSLNPGYVETQYF. The CDR3 DNA is TGTGCCAGCAGCTTAAACCCAGGGTATGTGGAGACCCAGTACTTC. The chain combines TRBV7-6 with TRBJ2-5, with D tentatively TRBD1 (5 bases). The germline gives CDR1 SGHVS, CDR2 FNYEAQ. V was cut by 2 bases and J by 5 bases, with 15 bases left in between. This CDR3 spans 15 amino acids.

The chain carries TRBV18 and TRBJ1-2, with 8 bases aligning to TRBD1. The CDR3 runs 17 residues. The V segment lost 5 bases and the J segment 5 bases; nucleotides outside the gene matches: 16. Germline V gene data show CDR1 as KGHSH and CDR2 as LQKENI. The CDR3 nucleotides are TGTGCCAGCTCAGAAACCGCAGGGGGCTCTGGATTATATGGCTACACCTTC. It translates to CASSETAGGSGLYGYTF.

The chain links TRBV7-9 to TRBJ1-3; TRBD1 aligns across 7 bases. Germline V CDR1 and CDR2: SEHNR, FQNEAQ (reference sequence). This CDR3 is 15 amino acids long. Unmatched junction bases numbered 1, after V lost 2 bases and J lost 0 bases. Here the CDR3 reads CASSLRGHSGNTIYF. In DNA form, the CDR3 reads TGTGCCAGCAGCTTAAGGGGGCACTCTGGAAACACCATATATTTT. Full variable domain (remainder filled in from reference TRBV7-9 and TRBJ1-3): DTGVSQNPRHKITKRGQNVTFRCDPISEHNRLYWYRQTLGQGPEFLTYFQNEAQLEKSRLLSDRFSAERPKGSFSTLEIQRTEQGDSAMYLCASSLRGHSGNTIYFGEGSWLTVV.